The 5 T cell receptor beta chains below all came from one sample that was sequenced in a study of T cell responses to AZD1222 COVID-19 vaccine. TCRdb keeps only in-frame clones here, not all; method: immunoSEQ multiplex PCR. The data contain 150,000 to 200,000 clones, approximately 93% of them singletons. Sequencing used peripheral blood, obtained on day 0 of AZD1222 vaccination. The receptors shown here come from an adult in good health.

V usage is TRBV19 and J usage is TRBJ1-4; unclear D gene. The V end was cut by 4 bases, the J end by 0 bases, with 9 bases between. This CDR3 has 15 amino acids. Germline CDR1 LNHDA, CDR2 SQIVND (reference sequence). As DNA, the CDR3 is TGTGCCAGTAGTACTTCAATTACAACTAATGAAAAACTGTTTTTT. This translates into CASSTSITTNEKLFF.

The V gene is TRBV18, the J gene TRBJ1-1, with 8 bases identical to TRBD1. The V gene end was trimmed by 1 base and the J gene end by 5 bases; junction bases not matched to a gene: 6. Germline V gene sequence: CDR1 KGHSH, CDR2 LQKENI. CDR3 length equals 15 residues. The CDR3 DNA follows: TGTGCCAGCTCACCACGACAGGGGATCAATACTGAAGCTTTCTTT. Its translation is CASSPRQGINTEAFF.

The rearrangement links TRBV2 to TRBJ1-1; D is ambiguous. The V gene lost 8 bases and the J gene lost 0 bases, with 4 bases spanning the gap. The CDR3 covers 11 residues. CDR1 is SNHLY and CDR2 is FYNNEI in the germline V gene. The CDR3, as DNA: TGTGCCAGCGGGATGAACACTGAAGCTTTCTTT. It translates to CASGMNTEAFF.

The chain is built from TRBV5-6 and TRBJ2-1; D gene unclear. CDR1 and CDR2 from the germline V gene are SGHDT and YYEEEE. V lost 3 bases and J lost 3, with 7 bases in between. There are 13 residues in the CDR3. CDR3: CASSSDNYNEQFF. The CDR3 DNA sequence: TGTGCCAGCAGCTCCGACAACTACAATGAGCAGTTCTTC.

The sample holds one count of this clone. The V call is TRBV15, the J call TRBJ1-2, with TRBD1 identical over 7 bases. This CDR3 region has 20 residues. The germline gives CDR1 LNHNV, CDR2 YYDKDF (reference sequence). V trimming: 1 base; J trimming: 1 base; junction bases outside the gene matches: 18. CDR3 in amino acids: CATSRGLKGLGRGYNYGYTF. CDR3 coding DNA: TGTGCCACCAGCAGAGGTTTAAAAGGTTTGGGCAGGGGGTATAACTATGGCTACACCTTC.